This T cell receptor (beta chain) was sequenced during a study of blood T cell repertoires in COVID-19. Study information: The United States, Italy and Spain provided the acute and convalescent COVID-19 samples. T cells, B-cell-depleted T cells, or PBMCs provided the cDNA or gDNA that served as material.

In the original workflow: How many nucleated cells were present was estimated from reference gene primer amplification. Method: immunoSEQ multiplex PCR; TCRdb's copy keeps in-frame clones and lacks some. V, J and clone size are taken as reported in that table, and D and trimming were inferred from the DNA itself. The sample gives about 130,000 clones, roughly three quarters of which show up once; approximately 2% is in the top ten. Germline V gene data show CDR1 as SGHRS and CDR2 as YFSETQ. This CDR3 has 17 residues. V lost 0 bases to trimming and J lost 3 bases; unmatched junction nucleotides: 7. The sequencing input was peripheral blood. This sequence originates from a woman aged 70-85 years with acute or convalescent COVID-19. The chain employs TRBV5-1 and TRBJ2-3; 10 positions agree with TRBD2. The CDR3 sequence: CASSLVGASGGTDTQYF. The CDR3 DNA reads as TGCGCCAGCAGCTTGGTAGGGGCTAGCGGGGGAACAGATACGCAGTATTTT.